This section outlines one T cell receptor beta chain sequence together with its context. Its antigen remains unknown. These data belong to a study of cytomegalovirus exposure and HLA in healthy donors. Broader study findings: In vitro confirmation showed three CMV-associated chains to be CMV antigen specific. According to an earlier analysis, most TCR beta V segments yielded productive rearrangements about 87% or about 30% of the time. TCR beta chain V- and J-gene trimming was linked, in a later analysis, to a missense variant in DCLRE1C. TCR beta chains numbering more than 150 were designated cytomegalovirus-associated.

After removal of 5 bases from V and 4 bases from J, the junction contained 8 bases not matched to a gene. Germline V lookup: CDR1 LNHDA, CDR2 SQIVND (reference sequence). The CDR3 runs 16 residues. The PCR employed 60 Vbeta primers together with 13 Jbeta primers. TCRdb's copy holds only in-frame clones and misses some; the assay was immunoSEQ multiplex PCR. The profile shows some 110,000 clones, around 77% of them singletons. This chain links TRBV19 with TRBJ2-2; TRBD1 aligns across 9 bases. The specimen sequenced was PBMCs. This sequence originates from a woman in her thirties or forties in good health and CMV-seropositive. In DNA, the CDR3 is TGTGCCAGTAGTCCAAGACAGGGGGTCGGCACCGGGGAGCTGTTTTTT. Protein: CASSPRQGVGTGELFF.